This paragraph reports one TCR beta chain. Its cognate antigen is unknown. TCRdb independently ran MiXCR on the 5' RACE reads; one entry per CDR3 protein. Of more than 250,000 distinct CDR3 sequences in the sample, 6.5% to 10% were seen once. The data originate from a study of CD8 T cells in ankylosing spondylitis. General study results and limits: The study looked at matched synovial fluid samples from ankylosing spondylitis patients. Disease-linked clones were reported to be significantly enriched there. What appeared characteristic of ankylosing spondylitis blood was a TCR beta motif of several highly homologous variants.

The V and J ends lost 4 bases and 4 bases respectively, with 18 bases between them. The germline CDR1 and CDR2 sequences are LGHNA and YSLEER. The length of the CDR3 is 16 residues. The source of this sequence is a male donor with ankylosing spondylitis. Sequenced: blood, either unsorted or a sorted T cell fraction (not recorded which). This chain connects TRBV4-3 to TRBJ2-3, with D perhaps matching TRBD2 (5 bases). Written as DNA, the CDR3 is TGCGCCAGCAGCCCCTTCGTACTAGAGCCCCCAGATACGCAGTATTTT. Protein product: CASSPFVLEPPDTQYF.